This T cell receptor beta chain was sequenced during a study of CD8 T cell repertoires and HIV-1 epitope variants. Turning to the study itself: Separate wells received one of Twenty-five Gag or Nef variant peptides. Controls were a CMV, EBV and flu peptide pool, Ebola AY9 negative control, and no-peptide well. Separate from the cultures, 1M uncultured T cells served as baseline.

This table comes from immunoSEQ multiplex PCR, and its TCRdb copy is limited to in-frame clones, with some not included. Counted here are roughly 5,800 clones, roughly 70% occurring once; the ten biggest clones make up about 40%. A remark on this clone: Its specificity is not known.

Germline V gene sequence: CDR1 SGHVS, CDR2 FQNEAQ. The CDR3 loop spans 15 amino acids. The ends were cut back, 1 base at V and 4 bases at J, with 11 bases in the middle. The TCR originated in a male donor with HIV. The chain combines TRBV7-8 with TRBJ2-1; D may match TRBD1 or TRBD2 (6 bases each). Sequencing input: cultured CD8+ T cells derived from PBMCs. In DNA, the CDR3 is TGTGCCAGCAGCTTAGAGGGGGGCCTATACAATGAGCAGTTCTTC. It specifies CASSLEGGLYNEQFF. The whole variable domain, filled in from reference TRBV7-8 and TRBJ2-1, reads GAGVSQSPRYKVAKRGQDVALRCDPISGHVSLFWYQQALGQGPEFLTYFQNEAQLDKSGLPSDRFFAERPEGSVSTLKIQRTQQEDSAVYLCASSLEGGLYNEQFFGPGTRLTVL.